A selection of T cell receptor beta chains follows, all from one sample in a study of blood T cell repertoires in COVID-19. Sequenced by immunoSEQ multiplex PCR; TCRdb stores in-frame clones only, minus some. The sample lists 110,000 to 150,000 clones; 65% to 85% were seen once. Material: peripheral blood. These receptors all come from a human donor in a cohort sampled during active COVID-19. The CDR3 runs from the conserved cysteine through the conserved F or W. D genes are given only for firm matches. Clone size, where shown, is once, few, many, or a class for clones that have expanded.

>-|TRBV19|-|TRBJ2-2
TGTGCCAGTAGTATCGCCGCGCGCGGCAGAGTAACCGGGGAGCTGTTTTTT
CASSIAARGRVTGELFF
>-|TRBV25-1|-|TRBJ1-2
TGTGCCAGCAGTGAACCCCTTGACGGAGATAACTATGGCTACACCTTC
CASSEPLDGDNYGYTF
>-|TRBV3-1/TRBV3-2|TRBD1|TRBJ1-2
TGTGCCAGCAGCCTGTCAGGGGGCGTTGGCTACACCTTC
CASSLSGGVGYTF
>-|TRBV7-2|-|TRBJ1-2
TGTGCCAGCAGCTTAGGGGCAGGTACTAACTATGGCTACACCTTC
CASSLGAGTNYGYTF
>-|TRBV21-1|-|TRBJ1-4
TGTGCCAGCTTGAAGGAGGGACCCAAAAGAAGGGAAAAACTGTTTTTT
CASLKEGPKRREKLFF
>once|TRBV6-5|TRBD1|TRBJ2-7
TGTGCCAGCAGGTGGTTGGGACAGAGTACCTACGAGCAGTACTTC
CASRWLGQSTYEQYF
>few|TRBV27|TRBD1|TRBJ1-3
TGTGCCAGCAGGCAAGACAGGGCGAGCTCTGGAAACACCATATATTTT
CASRQDRASSGNTIYF
>-|TRBV13|TRBD2|TRBJ2-1
TGTGCCAGCAGCCCCCCCGGACTAGCAAGGCCCAATGAGCAGTTCTTC
CASSPPGLARPNEQFF
>-|TRBV18|TRBD1|TRBJ2-7
TGTGCCAGCTCACAGGGGACAGGGAACCCGGTATTGGAGCAGTACTTC
CASSQGTGNPVLEQYF
>many|TRBV5-4|-|TRBJ2-7
TGTGCCAGCAGCCTCGGGTACGAGCAGTACTTC
CASSLGYEQYF
>large|TRBV4-2|-|TRBJ1-1
TGTGCCAGCAGCCAAGATCCGGGGTTCATGAACACTGAAGCTTTCTTT
CASSQDPGFMNTEAFF
>-|TRBV10-1|TRBD1|TRBJ2-7
TGCGCCAGCGGGGGACAGGGAGTCTACGAGCAGTACTTC
CASGGQGVYEQYF
>-|TRBV2|TRBD1|TRBJ2-7
TGTGCCAGCAGGTTGGGACAGGGTGTCCACGAGCAGTACTTC
CASRLGQGVHEQYF
>-|TRBV5-4|-|TRBJ2-1
TGTGCCAGCAGCTCCCAACGACAGACCTACAATGAGCAGTTCTTC
CASSSQRQTYNEQFF
>-|TRBV6-5|-|TRBJ1-6
TGTGCCAGCAGTTACCTTAGCTCCTATAATTCACCCCTCCACTTT
CASSYLSSYNSPLHF
>-|TRBV7-2|TRBD1|TRBJ1-1
TGTGCCAGCAGCTCGGGGGACAGACCGAACACTGAAGCTTTCTTT
CASSSGDRPNTEAFF
>-|TRBV7-2|TRBD2|TRBJ2-3
TGTGCCAGCAGCTTATCCCTCGGGACTAGCGGCTCCGTAGGGCAGTATTTT
CASSLSLGTSGSVGQYF
>once|TRBV2|-|TRBJ1-4
TGTGCCAGAGGGGGGGGAACTAATGAAAAACTGTTTTTT
CARGGGTNEKLFF